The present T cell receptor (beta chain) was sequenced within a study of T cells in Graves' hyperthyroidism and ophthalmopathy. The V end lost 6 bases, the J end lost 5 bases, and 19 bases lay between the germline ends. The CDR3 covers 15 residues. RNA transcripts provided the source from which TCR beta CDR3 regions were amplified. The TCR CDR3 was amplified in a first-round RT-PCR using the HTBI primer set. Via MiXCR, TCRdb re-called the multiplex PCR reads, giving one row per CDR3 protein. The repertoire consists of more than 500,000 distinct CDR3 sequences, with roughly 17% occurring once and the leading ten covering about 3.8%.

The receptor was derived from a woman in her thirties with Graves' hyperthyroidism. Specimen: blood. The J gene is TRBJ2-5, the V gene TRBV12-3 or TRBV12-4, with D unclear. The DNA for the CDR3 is TGTGCCAGCAGCTTAAAATCGGCTAGAACGGAGACCCAGTACTTC. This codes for CASSLKSARTETQYF.